Listed below are T cell receptor beta chains from one sample, sequenced in a study of cytomegalovirus exposure and HLA in healthy donors. Clones were sequenced by immunoSEQ multiplex PCR, and TCRdb holds only the in-frame ones, with some missing. The table has about 90,000 clones, 67% seen once. The sample comprised PBMCs. These receptors all stem from a man aged 25 to 45 in good health and CMV-seronegative. Each CDR3 is given with its conserved first and last residue. The D gene is left open where the match is weak. The size field is filled for only some rows; it gives once, few, many or a size class.

J gene: TRBJ2-6
V gene: TRBV4-3
clone size: few
D gene: NA
CDR3 DNA: TGCGCCAGCAGCCAAGAGAGGGCCAGGGGATTCGCTGGGGCCAACGTCCTGACTTTC
CDR3 protein: CASSQERARGFAGANVLTF

J gene: TRBJ2-5
V gene: TRBV27
clone size: NA
D gene: NA
CDR3 DNA: TGTGCCAGCAGTTCAGCCGGGGTGCAAGAGACCCAGTACTTC
CDR3 protein: CASSSAGVQETQYF

J gene: TRBJ2-7
V gene: TRBV29-1
clone size: NA
D gene: NA
CDR3 DNA: TGCAGCGTTGAAGGTGGGGCAGCCCCCTACGAGCAGTACTTC
CDR3 protein: CSVEGGAAPYEQYF

J gene: TRBJ1-2
V gene: TRBV7-9
clone size: NA
D gene: TRBD1
CDR3 DNA: TGTGCCAGCAACCCGATGGGGACAGGGTCCTATGGCTACACCTTC
CDR3 protein: CASNPMGTGSYGYTF

J gene: TRBJ2-7
V gene: TRBV4-3
clone size: NA
D gene: TRBD1
CDR3 DNA: TGCGCCAGCAGCCAAACTCCGGGACAGGGATCCCACGAGCAGTACTTC
CDR3 protein: CASSQTPGQGSHEQYF

J gene: TRBJ1-3
V gene: TRBV7-9
clone size: few
D gene: NA
CDR3 DNA: TGTGCCAGCAGTTTTTCGGGGGACCCTGGAAACACCATATATTTT
CDR3 protein: CASSFSGDPGNTIYF

J gene: TRBJ2-1
V gene: TRBV6-5
clone size: NA
D gene: NA
CDR3 DNA: TGTGCCAGCAGTTATGGCAGGGATGAGTACAATGAGCAGTTCTTC
CDR3 protein: CASSYGRDEYNEQFF

J gene: TRBJ1-5
V gene: TRBV19
clone size: NA
D gene: TRBD1
CDR3 DNA: TGTGCCAGTATCAAAAACTCCGGGACAGTACATCAGCCCCAGCATTTT
CDR3 protein: CASIKNSGTVHQPQHF

J gene: TRBJ1-5
V gene: TRBV27
clone size: NA
D gene: NA
CDR3 DNA: TGTGCCACGAGACCACAGGGCTTCGGGAATCAGCCCCAGCATTTT
CDR3 protein: CATRPQGFGNQPQHF

J gene: TRBJ2-2
V gene: TRBV7-3
clone size: NA
D gene: TRBD1
CDR3 DNA: TGTGCCAGCAGCCTGAGACCGGGACAGACGAACACCGGGGAGCTGTTTTTT
CDR3 protein: CASSLRPGQTNTGELFF

J gene: TRBJ1-1
V gene: TRBV30
clone size: NA
D gene: NA
CDR3 DNA: TGTGCCTGGAGCCTAGAGACCTTAACTTCCGAAGCTTTCTTT
CDR3 protein: CAWSLETLTSEAFF

J gene: TRBJ2-7
V gene: TRBV25-1
clone size: few
D gene: TRBD1
CDR3 DNA: TGTGCCAGCAGTGAAGAACAGGGGGTCAGGGAGCAGTACTTC
CDR3 protein: CASSEEQGVREQYF

J gene: TRBJ1-1
V gene: TRBV13
clone size: NA
D gene: NA
CDR3 DNA: TGTGCCAGCAGCTTAAAAGCTCTTTACACTGAAGCTTTCTTT
CDR3 protein: CASSLKALYTEAFF

J gene: TRBJ1-2
V gene: TRBV4-2
clone size: NA
D gene: NA
CDR3 DNA: TGTGCCAGCAGCCAAGATGGGGGCGGCTACACCTTC
CDR3 protein: CASSQDGGGYTF

J gene: TRBJ2-5
V gene: TRBV2
clone size: NA
D gene: NA
CDR3 DNA: TGTGCCAGCAGTGAAGCGCGCGGGGTAGGGGCCTTGGAGACCCAGTACTTC
CDR3 protein: CASSEARGVGALETQYF

J gene: TRBJ1-4
V gene: TRBV6-1
clone size: NA
D gene: TRBD1
CDR3 DNA: TGTGCCAGCCAGGGGGCATATGAAAAACTGTTTTTT
CDR3 protein: CASQGAYEKLFF

J gene: TRBJ1-2
V gene: TRBV29-1
clone size: NA
D gene: TRBD1
CDR3 DNA: TGCAGCGTTGTTCTGACAGGGAAGAATTATGGCTACCCCTTC
CDR3 protein: CSVVLTGKNYGYPF

J gene: TRBJ2-7
V gene: TRBV12-5
clone size: NA
D gene: NA
CDR3 DNA: TGTGCTAGTGGTCTCCACATCGGGACTGAACCTTTCTACGAGCAGTACTTC
CDR3 protein: CASGLHIGTEPFYEQYF